Shown below are 26 T cell receptor beta chains from a single sample sequenced in a study of PD-1 blockade in classical Hodgkin lymphoma. Sequencing was performed with immunoSEQ multiplex PCR; in TCRdb, only in-frame clones are kept and a portion is missing. The data show over 25,000 clones, 83% seen once. Exposure to brentuximab vedotin varied, and each patient had relapsed following autologous stem cell transplantation. Sequenced here: peripheral blood mononuclear cells (PBMCs), sampled before the second cycle of nivolumab. All receptors come from a human donor with classical Hodgkin lymphoma.

CDR3 coding DNA: TGCGCCAGCAGTCAGGACGGGGCGGGCGAGCAGTACTTC. Protein: CASSQDGAGEQYF. J is TRBJ2-7 and V is TRBV23-1, with D perhaps being TRBD1 or TRBD2 (5 bases each). TRBV23-1 is known as an ORF, though its function is uncertain. V gave up 3 bases and J gave up 6 bases, with 12 bases separating them. The CDR3 consists of 13 residues.

The chain employs TRBV7-3 and TRBJ1-1; D gene ambiguous. The V gene's germline CDR1 is SGHTA and CDR2 FQGTGA. The V gene lost 5 bases and the J gene lost 2 bases, with 12 bases spanning the gap. The CDR3 sequence is 14 residues long. CDR3 in DNA: TGTGCCAGCAGCGTAGAACCTACAAACACTGAAGCTTTCTTT. This codes for CASSVEPTNTEAFF.

This clone occurred once. The gene calls are TRBV4-3 and TRBJ1-2; D is ambiguous. V was cut by 0 bases and J by 4 bases, with 9 bases left in between. From germline, CDR1 is LGHNA and CDR2 YSLEER. CDR3 length equals 14 residues. CDR3 sequence (DNA): TGCGCCAGCAGCCAAGAATGGGGAACCTATGGCTACACCTTC. It is translated as CASSQEWGTYGYTF.

This chain uses TRBV19 with TRBJ1-1; 9 bases map to TRBD1. Looked up from germline, CDR1 is LNHDA and CDR2 is SQIVND (reference sequence). The CDR3 is 14 residues long. Trimming at V came to 6 bases and at J to 1 base, leaving 3 bases not matched to a gene. CDR3 nucleotides: TGTGCCAGTAGAGTGGGACAGGGGAACACTGAAGCTTTCTTT. Amino acid sequence: CASRVGQGNTEAFF. Supplemented by reference TRBV19 and TRBJ1-1, the full variable domain reads DGGITQSPKYLFRKEGQNVTLSCEQNLNHDAMYWYRQDPGQGLRLIYYSQIVNDFQKGDIAEGYSVSREKKESFPLTVTSAQKNPTAFYLCASRVGQGNTEAFFGQGTRLTVV.

The rearrangement uses TRBV5-1 and TRBJ2-2; TRBD1 matches 9 bases. This CDR3 is built from 15 residues. The junction had 5 bases not matched to a gene; V was cut back by 4 bases and J by 4 bases. Germline CDR1 is SGHRS and CDR2 is YFSETQ. The CDR3 region is CASSRGTGRTGELFF. For the CDR3, the DNA is TGCGCCAGCAGCAGAGGGACAGGGCGCACCGGGGAGCTGTTTTTT. Full variable domain (missing parts from reference TRBV5-1 and TRBJ2-2): KAGVTQTPRYLIKTRGQQVTLSCSPISGHRSVSWYQQTPGQGLQFLFEYFSETQRNKGNFPGRFSGRQFSNSRSEMNVSTLELGDSALYLCASSRGTGRTGELFFGEGSRLTVL.

The V call is TRBV19, the J call TRBJ2-1, with D tentatively TRBD1 (6 bases). The length of the CDR3 is 13 residues. Germline CDR1 is LNHDA and CDR2 is SQIVND (reference sequence). V was trimmed by 10 bases and J by 4 bases, leaving 14 bases between them. CDR3 bases: TGTGCCACCGGGCAGGGGCTGTACAATGAGCAGTTCTTC. This gives the protein CATGQGLYNEQFF. The whole variable domain, filled in from reference TRBV19 and TRBJ2-1, reads DGGITQSPKYLFRKEGQNVTLSCEQNLNHDAMYWYRQDPGQGLRLIYYSQIVNDFQKGDIAEGYSVSREKKESFPLTVTSAQKNPTAFYLCATGQGLYNEQFFGPGTRLTVL.

J is TRBJ1-5 and V is TRBV30, with 7 bases aligning to TRBD1. The CDR3 loop spans 14 amino acids. The J segment lost 2 bases and the V segment lost 5 bases, leaving 6 bases of the junction unmatched. Germline V gene data show CDR1 as GTSNPN and CDR2 as SVGIG (reference sequence). The CDR3 reads CAWAQGMGNQPQHF. In nucleotides, the CDR3 is TGTGCCTGGGCACAGGGGATGGGCAATCAGCCCCAGCATTTT.

The genes are TRBV4-2 and TRBJ2-1, with D perhaps matching TRBD1 or TRBD2 (6 bases each). CDR1 is LGHNA and CDR2 is YNFKEQ in the germline V gene. CDR3 length: 16 residues. V was shortened by 0 bases and J by 6 bases, with 15 bases between the two germline ends. Here the CDR3 DNA reads TGTGCCAGCAGCCAAGATCCCCGGGGGCGCAGCAATGAGCAGTTCTTC. Translating gives CASSQDPRGRSNEQFF.

This clone was seen more than once but under ten times. V is TRBV6-5 and J is TRBJ1-3; D gene unclear. This CDR3 comprises 13 residues. Trimming cost V 5 bases and J 2 bases, with 7 bases left between them. The germline V gene encodes CDR1 MNHEY and CDR2 SVGAGI. CDR3 nucleotides: TGTGCCAGCAGTGACCAGGCTGGAAACACCATATATTTT. Translated, it gives CASSDQAGNTIYF.

The rearrangement links TRBV12-5 to TRBJ2-2; TRBD1 is a possible D gene (5 bases). Trimming removed 4 bases at V and 5 bases at J, with 17 bases between. The CDR3 runs 16 residues. Germline V gene lookup returns CDR1 LGHNT and CDR2 FRNRAP. The CDR3 loop reads CASGSLLGLRTGELFF. The CDR3 DNA follows: TGTGCTAGTGGTTCCCTTTTGGGGCTCAGGACCGGGGAGCTGTTTTTT.

CDR3 DNA sequence: TGTGCCAGCAGCCGACTAGCGGGGGCTTACAATGAGCAGTTCTTC. Its protein is CASSRLAGAYNEQFF. The genes are TRBV7-2 and TRBJ2-1, with 12 bases identical to TRBD2. With V trimmed by 5 bases and J by 4 bases, 3 bases remained unmatched. Germline V gene sequence: CDR1 SGHTA, CDR2 FQGNSA. The CDR3 has 15 amino acids.

V usage is TRBV7-2 and J usage is TRBJ2-2; D is unresolved. The CDR3 loop spans 15 amino acids. Germline lookup yields CDR1 SGHTA and CDR2 FQGNSA. Trimming took 6 bases from V and 7 from J, leaving 18 bases between them. CDR3 residues: CASRGEVHQFGELFF. For the CDR3, the DNA is TGTGCCAGCAGAGGCGAGGTTCACCAGTTCGGGGAGCTGTTTTTT.

This rearrangement joins TRBV10-3 to TRBJ2-2; D unresolved. In germline, CDR1 is ENHRY, CDR2 SYGVKD. This CDR3 has 15 amino acids. With 4 bases removed from V and 3 bases from J, the gap between germline ends came to 12 bases. In DNA form, the CDR3 reads TGTGCCATCAGTGGCGTAGGTTGGGACACCGGGGAGCTGTTTTTT. This codes for CAISGVGWDTGELFF.

J is TRBJ1-6 and V is TRBV7-2, with D possibly TRBD1 on 5 matching bases. The CDR3 is 17 residues long. Trimming pared 3 bases from V and 0 bases from J, leaving 12 bases between. Germline V gene lookup returns CDR1 SGHTA and CDR2 FQGNSA. CDR3 bases: TGTGCCAGCAGCTTCGGGACCGATAGCTCCTATAATTCACCCCTCCACTTT. Its protein product is CASSFGTDSSYNSPLHF.

The chain uses TRBV19 and TRBJ1-5; D uncertain. This CDR3 has 14 residues. The V end was cut by 6 bases, the J end by 9 bases, with 18 bases between. CDR1 is LNHDA and CDR2 is SQIVND in the germline V gene (reference sequence). CDR3 coding DNA: TGTGCCAGTAGCCGACGTCCAACGGATTCGCCCCAGCATTTT. Translated, it gives CASSRRPTDSPQHF.

This clone was detected once. The chain combines TRBV6-6 with TRBJ2-2, with D tentatively TRBD2 (5 bases). The CDR3 has 13 amino acids. CDR1 and CDR2 from the germline V gene are MNHNY and SVGAGI (reference sequence). V was shortened by 6 bases and J by 6 bases, with 11 bases between the two germline ends. The DNA for the CDR3 is TGTGCCAGCAGCCGTAGCGAGGCCGGGGAGCTGTTTTTT. Amino acid sequence: CASSRSEAGELFF.

The V and J genes are TRBV19 and TRBJ1-1; 8 bases line up with TRBD1. The CDR3 consists of 13 residues. Looked up from germline, CDR1 is LNHDA and CDR2 is SQIVND (reference sequence). V was pared by 5 bases and J by 5 bases, with 4 bases of the junction left unmatched. The CDR3 DNA follows: TGTGCCAGTAGTCTCCACAGGGGGACTGAAGCTTTCTTT. Amino acid sequence: CASSLHRGTEAFF.

The V gene is TRBV30, the J gene TRBJ2-7, with a tentative D call TRBD2 (7 bases). Trimming took off 5 bases at V and 3 bases at J, with 20 bases between the two ends. The germline CDR1 and CDR2 sequences are GTSNPN and SVGIG (reference sequence). The CDR3 covers 15 residues. CDR3 DNA: TGTGCCTGGGCCCGTGTGGGGGGGCAGATCTACGAGCAGTACTTC. Translating gives CAWARVGGQIYEQYF.

This clone has just one count. The V and J genes are TRBV5-5 and TRBJ1-4, with unresolved D. Germline V lookup: CDR1 SGHKS, CDR2 YYEKEE (reference sequence). The CDR3 spans 15 residues. With 5 bases removed from V and 0 bases from J, the gap between germline ends came to 11 bases. The CDR3: CASSFTPTTNEKLFF. CDR3 coding DNA: TGTGCCAGCAGTTTTACTCCGACAACTAATGAAAAACTGTTTTTT.

The CDR3 DNA sequence: TGTGCCAGCAGTGAAGACGCCGGTTCCTACAATGAGCAGTTCTTC. Translation: CASSEDAGSYNEQFF. J is TRBJ2-1 and V is TRBV6-1; D ambiguous. The CDR3 length is 15 residues. CDR1 and CDR2 from the germline V gene are MNHNS and SASEGT. V shed 1 base and J shed 1 base, with 8 bases lying between them.

The chain has TRBV19 and TRBJ1-2, with unresolved D. The germline CDR1 and CDR2 sequences are LNHDA and SQIVND (reference sequence). This CDR3 contains 14 residues. Between the trimmed V and J ends, which lost 5 bases and 2 bases, there was a span of 12 bases. CDR3 in amino acids: CASSEAGRNYGYTF. The CDR3 DNA sequence: TGTGCCAGTAGTGAGGCAGGAAGGAACTATGGCTACACCTTC.

This chain uses TRBV5-1 with TRBJ2-2; D unresolved. Germline CDR1 SGHRS, CDR2 YFSETQ. V lost 5 bases and J 0 bases, leaving 8 bases between the germline ends. This CDR3 is built from 14 residues. CDR3 protein: CASRRLANTGELFF. CDR3 nucleotides: TGCGCCAGCAGAAGGCTAGCGAACACCGGGGAGCTGTTTTTT.

This clone was observed a single time. V is TRBV7-2 and J is TRBJ2-4, with a tentative D call TRBD1 (5 bases). Trimming shortened V by 6 bases and J by 1 base, and 22 bases separated the two germline ends. There are 18 residues in the CDR3. Per the germline V gene, CDR1 is SGHTA and CDR2 is FQGNSA. This CDR3 reads CASSYIGWGPPAKNIQYF. As DNA, the CDR3 is TGTGCCAGCAGTTACATCGGGTGGGGCCCGCCGGCCAAAAACATTCAGTACTTC.

The table lists this clone with a count of one. This chain joins TRBV7-9 and TRBJ2-2; D call uncertain. Deletions cut 4 bases from V and 6 bases from J, with 6 bases between. Germline CDR1 SEHNR, CDR2 FQNEAQ (reference sequence). The CDR3 has 12 residues. This CDR3 is CASSYHSGELFF. The CDR3 nucleotides are TGTGCCAGCAGCTACCACTCCGGGGAGCTGTTTTTT.

V and J are TRBV15 and TRBJ2-7, with D perhaps assigned TRBD1 or TRBD2 (5 bases each). The CDR3 sequence is 14 residues long. The V gene lost 0 bases and the J gene lost 6 bases, with 12 bases spanning the gap. Per the germline V gene, CDR1 is LNHNV and CDR2 is YYDKDF (reference sequence). CDR3 protein: CATSRDLSGPEQYF. The CDR3 DNA is TGTGCCACCAGCAGAGATTTGTCGGGGCCCGAGCAGTACTTC.

V gene TRBV11-2 combines with J gene TRBJ1-4, with D unclear. Germline CDR1 SGHAT, CDR2 FQNNGV. The CDR3 sequence is 12 residues long. The V and J ends lost 2 bases and 8 bases respectively, with 6 bases between them. CDR3 protein: CASSLNMEKLFF. CDR3 in DNA: TGTGCCAGCAGCTTAAATATGGAAAAACTGTTTTTT.